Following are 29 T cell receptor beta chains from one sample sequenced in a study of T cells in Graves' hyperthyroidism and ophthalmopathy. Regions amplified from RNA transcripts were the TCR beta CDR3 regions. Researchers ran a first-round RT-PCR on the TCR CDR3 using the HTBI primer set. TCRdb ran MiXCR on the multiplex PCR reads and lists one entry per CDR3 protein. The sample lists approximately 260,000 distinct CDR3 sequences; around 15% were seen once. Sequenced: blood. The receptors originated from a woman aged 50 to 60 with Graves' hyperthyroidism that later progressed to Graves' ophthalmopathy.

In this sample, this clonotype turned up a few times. CDR3 bases: TGTGCCAGCAGCACAGGACAGGCCGGGGAGCTGTTTTTT. Translating it yields CASSTGQAGELFF. The chain carries TRBV6-1 and TRBJ2-2; 7 bases fit TRBD1. This CDR3 contains 13 residues. Unmatched junction bases numbered 4, after V lost 6 bases and J lost 6 bases. Germline V lookup: CDR1 MNHNS, CDR2 SASEGT.

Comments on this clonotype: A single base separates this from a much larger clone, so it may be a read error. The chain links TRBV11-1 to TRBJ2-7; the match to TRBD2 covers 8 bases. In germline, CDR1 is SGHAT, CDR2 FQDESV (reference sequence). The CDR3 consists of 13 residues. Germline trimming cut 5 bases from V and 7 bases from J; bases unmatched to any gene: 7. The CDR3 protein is CASSAGGRGEQYF. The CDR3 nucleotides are TGTGCCAGCAGCGCGGGAGGTCGGGGGGAGCAGTACTTC. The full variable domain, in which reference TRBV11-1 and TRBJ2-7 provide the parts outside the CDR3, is EAEVAQSPRYKITEKSQAVAFWCDPISGHATLYWYRQILGQGPELLVQFQDESVVDDSQLPKDRFSAERLKGVDSTLKIQPAELGDSAMYLCASSAGGRGEQYFGPGTRLTVT.

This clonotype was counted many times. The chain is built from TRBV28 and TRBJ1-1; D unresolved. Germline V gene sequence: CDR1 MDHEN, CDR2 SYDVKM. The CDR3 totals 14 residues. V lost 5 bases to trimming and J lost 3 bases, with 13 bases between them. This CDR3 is CASSDSDGYTEAFF. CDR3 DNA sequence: TGTGCCAGCAGTGACTCGGATGGGTACACTGAAGCTTTCTTT.

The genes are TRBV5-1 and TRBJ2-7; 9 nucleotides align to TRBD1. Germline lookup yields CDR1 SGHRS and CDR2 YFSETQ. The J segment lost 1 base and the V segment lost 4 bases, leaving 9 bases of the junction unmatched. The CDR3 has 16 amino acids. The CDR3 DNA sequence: TGCGCCAGCAGCCTGGGGGGACAGGGTGTTTCCTACGAGCAGTACTTC. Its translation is CASSLGGQGVSYEQYF.

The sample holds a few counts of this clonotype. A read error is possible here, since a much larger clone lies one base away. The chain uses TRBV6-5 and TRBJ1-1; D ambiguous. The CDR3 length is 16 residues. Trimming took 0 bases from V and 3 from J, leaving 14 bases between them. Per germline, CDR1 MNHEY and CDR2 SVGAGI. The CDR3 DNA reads TGTGCCAGCAGTTACTCGTGGGTCGCCCGGTACACTGAAGCTTTCTTT. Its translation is CASSYSWVARYTEAFF.

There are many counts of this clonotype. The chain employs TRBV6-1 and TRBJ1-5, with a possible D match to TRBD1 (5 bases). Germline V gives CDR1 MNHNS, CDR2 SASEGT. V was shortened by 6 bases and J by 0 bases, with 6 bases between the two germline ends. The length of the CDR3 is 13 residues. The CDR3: CASRTASNQPQHF. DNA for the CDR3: TGTGCCAGCAGGACAGCTAGCAATCAGCCCCAGCATTTT.

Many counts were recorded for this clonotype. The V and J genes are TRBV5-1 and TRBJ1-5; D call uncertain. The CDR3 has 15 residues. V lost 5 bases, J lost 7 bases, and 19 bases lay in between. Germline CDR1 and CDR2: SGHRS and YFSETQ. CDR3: CASRLGPVSGQPQHF. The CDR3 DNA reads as TGCGCCAGCAGACTGGGTCCGGTATCCGGGCAGCCCCAGCATTTT.

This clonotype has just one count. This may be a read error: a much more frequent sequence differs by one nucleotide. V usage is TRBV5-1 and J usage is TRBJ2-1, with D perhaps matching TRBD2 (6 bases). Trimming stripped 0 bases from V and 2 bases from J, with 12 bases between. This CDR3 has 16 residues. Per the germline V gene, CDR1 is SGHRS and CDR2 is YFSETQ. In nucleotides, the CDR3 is TGCGCCAGCAGCTTGGTCCCGGGAGAGACCTACAATGAGCAGTTCTTC. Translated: CASSLVPGETYNEQFF.

The CDR3 nucleotides are TGCGCCAGCAGCCCAGCCTGGGCTAGTTTAGAGACCCAGTACTTC. It encodes CASSPAWASLETQYF. V gene TRBV5-1 combines with J gene TRBJ2-5; D is unclear. The CDR3 loop spans 15 amino acids. V shed 4 bases and J shed 4 bases, with 17 bases lying between them. CDR1 is SGHRS and CDR2 is YFSETQ in the germline V gene.

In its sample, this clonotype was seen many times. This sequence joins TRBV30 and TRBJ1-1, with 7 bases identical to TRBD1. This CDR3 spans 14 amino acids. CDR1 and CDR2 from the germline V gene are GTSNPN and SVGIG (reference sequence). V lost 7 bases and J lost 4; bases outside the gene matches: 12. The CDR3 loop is CASSRRGPTTEAFF. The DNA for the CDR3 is TGTGCCTCGTCTCGAAGGGGGCCTACCACTGAAGCTTTCTTT.

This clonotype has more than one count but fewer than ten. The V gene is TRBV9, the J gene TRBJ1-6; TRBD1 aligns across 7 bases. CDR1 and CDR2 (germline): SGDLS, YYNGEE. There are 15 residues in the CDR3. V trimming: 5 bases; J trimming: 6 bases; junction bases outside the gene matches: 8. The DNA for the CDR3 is TGTGCCAGCAGAAACCCGGGACAGACTAATTCACCCCTCCACTTT. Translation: CASRNPGQTNSPLHF. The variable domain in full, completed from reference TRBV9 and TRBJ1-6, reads DSGVTQTPKHLITATGQRVTLRCSPRSGDLSVYWYQQSLDQGLQFLIQYYNGEERAKGNILERFSAQQFPDLHSELNLSSLELGDSALYFCASRNPGQTNSPLHFGNGTRLTVT.

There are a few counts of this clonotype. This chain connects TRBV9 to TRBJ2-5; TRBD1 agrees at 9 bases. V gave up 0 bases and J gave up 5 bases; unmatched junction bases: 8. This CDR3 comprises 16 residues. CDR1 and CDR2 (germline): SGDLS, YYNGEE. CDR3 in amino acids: CASSVEQGARGETQYF. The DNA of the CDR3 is TGTGCCAGCAGCGTAGAACAGGGGGCTAGGGGGGAGACCCAGTACTTC.

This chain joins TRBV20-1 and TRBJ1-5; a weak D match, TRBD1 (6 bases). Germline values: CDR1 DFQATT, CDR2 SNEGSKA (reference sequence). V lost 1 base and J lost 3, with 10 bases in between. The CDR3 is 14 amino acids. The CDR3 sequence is CSARGTEYNQPQHF. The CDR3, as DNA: TGCAGTGCTAGAGGGACAGAGTACAATCAGCCCCAGCATTTT.

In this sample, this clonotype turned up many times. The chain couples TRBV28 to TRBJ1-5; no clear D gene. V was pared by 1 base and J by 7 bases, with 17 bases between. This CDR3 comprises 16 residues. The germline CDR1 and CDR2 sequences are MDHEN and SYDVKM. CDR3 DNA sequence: TGTGCCAGCAGTTTATCTTATGTTCGCTCAACCCAGCCCCAGCATTTT. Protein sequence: CASSLSYVRSTQPQHF.

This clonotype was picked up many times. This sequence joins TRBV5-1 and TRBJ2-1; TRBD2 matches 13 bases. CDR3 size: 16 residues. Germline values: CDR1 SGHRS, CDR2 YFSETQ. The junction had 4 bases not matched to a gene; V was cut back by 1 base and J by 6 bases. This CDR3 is CASSLKTSGRANEQFF. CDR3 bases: TGCGCCAGCAGCTTGAAAACTAGCGGGAGGGCCAATGAGCAGTTCTTC.

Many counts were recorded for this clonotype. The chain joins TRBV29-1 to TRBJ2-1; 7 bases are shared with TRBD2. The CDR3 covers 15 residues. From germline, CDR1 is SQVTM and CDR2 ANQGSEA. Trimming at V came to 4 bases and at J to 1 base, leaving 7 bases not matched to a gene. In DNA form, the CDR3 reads TGCAGCGTTGGATGGGAGGGAGGGTCCTACAATGAGCAGTTCTTC. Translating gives CSVGWEGGSYNEQFF.

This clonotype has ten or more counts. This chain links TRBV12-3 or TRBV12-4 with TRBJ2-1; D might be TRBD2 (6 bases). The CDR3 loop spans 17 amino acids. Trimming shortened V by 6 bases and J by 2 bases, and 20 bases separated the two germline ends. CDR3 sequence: CASSPRPRERAYNEQFF. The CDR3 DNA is TGTGCCAGCAGCCCCCGGCCTCGGGAGAGAGCCTACAATGAGCAGTTCTTC.

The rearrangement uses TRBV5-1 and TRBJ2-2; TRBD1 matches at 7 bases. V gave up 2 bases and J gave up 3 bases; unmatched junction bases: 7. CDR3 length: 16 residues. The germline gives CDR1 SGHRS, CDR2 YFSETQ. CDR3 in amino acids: CASSFNRGPDTGELFF. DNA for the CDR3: TGCGCCAGCAGCTTCAACAGGGGACCTGACACCGGGGAGCTGTTTTTT.

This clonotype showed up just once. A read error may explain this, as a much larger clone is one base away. The CDR3 protein is CASSGAPSGSGWGLFF. CDR3 DNA sequence: TGTGCCAGCAGTGGAGCCCCTTCCGGTTCTGGGTGGGGGCTGTTTTTT. The chain couples TRBV6-1 to TRBJ2-2; D unresolved. The V end was cut by 4 bases, the J end by 13 bases, with 25 bases between. Per germline, CDR1 MNHNS and CDR2 SASEGT. The CDR3 totals 16 residues.

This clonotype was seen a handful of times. The CDR3 loop is CASRTSGSRDEQFF. The CDR3 DNA follows: TGTGCCAGCAGGACTAGCGGGAGTCGGGATGAGCAGTTCTTC. The chain recombines TRBV2 with TRBJ2-1, with 12 bases aligning to TRBD2. J lost 8 bases, V lost 6 bases, and 5 bases had no gene match. Germline CDR1 reads SNHLY; CDR2 reads FYNNEI. The CDR3 loop spans 14 amino acids.

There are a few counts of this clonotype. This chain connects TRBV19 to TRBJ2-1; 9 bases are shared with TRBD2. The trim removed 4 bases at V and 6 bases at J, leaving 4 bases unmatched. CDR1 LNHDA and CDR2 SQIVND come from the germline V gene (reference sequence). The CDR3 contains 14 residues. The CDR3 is CASSSSGSPNEQFF. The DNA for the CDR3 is TGTGCCAGTAGTAGTAGCGGGAGCCCCAATGAGCAGTTCTTC.

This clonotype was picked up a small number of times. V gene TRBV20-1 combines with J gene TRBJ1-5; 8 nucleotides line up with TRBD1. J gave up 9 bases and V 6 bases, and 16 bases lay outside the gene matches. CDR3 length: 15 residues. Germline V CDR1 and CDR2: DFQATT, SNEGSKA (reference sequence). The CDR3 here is CSAGASGGSPGPQHF. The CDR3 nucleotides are TGCAGTGCCGGAGCCTCAGGGGGCTCTCCGGGGCCCCAGCATTTT.

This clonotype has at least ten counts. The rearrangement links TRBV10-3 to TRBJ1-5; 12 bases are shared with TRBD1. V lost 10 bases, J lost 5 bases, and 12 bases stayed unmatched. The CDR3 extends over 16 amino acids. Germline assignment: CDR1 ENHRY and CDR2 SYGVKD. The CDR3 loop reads CATGTGGEGGDQPQHF. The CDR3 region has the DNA TGTGCCACGGGGACAGGGGGCGAGGGAGGGGATCAGCCCCAGCATTTT.

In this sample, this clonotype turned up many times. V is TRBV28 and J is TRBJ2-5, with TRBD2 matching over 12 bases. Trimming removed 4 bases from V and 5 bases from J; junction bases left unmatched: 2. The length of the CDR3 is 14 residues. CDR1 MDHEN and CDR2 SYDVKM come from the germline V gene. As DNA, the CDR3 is TGTGCCAGCAGTTCTAGCGGGGGGGCGGAGACCCAGTACTTC. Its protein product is CASSSSGGAETQYF.

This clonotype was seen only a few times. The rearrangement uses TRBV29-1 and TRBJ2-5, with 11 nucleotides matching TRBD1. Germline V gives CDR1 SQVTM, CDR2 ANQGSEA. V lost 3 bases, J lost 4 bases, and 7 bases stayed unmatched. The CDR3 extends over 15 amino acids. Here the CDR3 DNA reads TGCAGCGTTGATAGGGACAGGGGGAGAGGAGAGACCCAGTACTTC. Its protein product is CSVDRDRGRGETQYF.

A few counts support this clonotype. The CDR3 region is CASSPPKREGRGNEQFF. The CDR3 DNA sequence: TGTGCCAGCTCACCACCGAAGCGGGAGGGCCGTGGCAATGAGCAGTTCTTC. The J gene is TRBJ2-1, the V gene TRBV18, with 10 bases aligning to TRBD2. Trimming took 0 bases from V and 6 from J; bases not matched to a gene: 8. The CDR3 runs to 17 residues. CDR1 and CDR2 from the germline V gene are KGHSH and LQKENI.

CDR3 residues: CSVWGALFSEKLFF. The CDR3 region has the DNA TGCAGTGTTTGGGGCGCCCTTTTCTCTGAAAAACTGTTTTTT. The chain carries TRBV20-1 and TRBJ1-4; the D gene is possibly TRBD1 (5 bases). CDR3 length: 14 amino acids. Trimming took 7 bases from V and 7 from J, leaving 19 bases between them. Germline lookup yields CDR1 DFQATT and CDR2 SNEGSKA (reference sequence).

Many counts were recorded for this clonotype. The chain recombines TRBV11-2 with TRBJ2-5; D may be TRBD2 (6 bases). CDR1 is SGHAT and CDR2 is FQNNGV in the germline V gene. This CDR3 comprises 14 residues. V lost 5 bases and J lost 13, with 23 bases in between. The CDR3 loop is CASSPWLAPGISYF. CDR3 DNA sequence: TGTGCCAGCAGCCCCTGGCTAGCGCCGGGGATCTCGTACTTC.

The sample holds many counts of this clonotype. CDR3 coding DNA: TGTGCCACCAGTGATTTGGGGGACAGCAAAGAGACCCAGTACTTC. It yields the protein CATSDLGDSKETQYF. The gene calls are TRBV24-1 and TRBJ2-5, with TRBD1 matching 7 bases. The trim removed 0 bases at V and 3 bases at J, leaving 3 bases unmatched. Germline V gene sequence: CDR1 KGHDR, CDR2 SFDVKD. This CDR3 contains 15 residues.